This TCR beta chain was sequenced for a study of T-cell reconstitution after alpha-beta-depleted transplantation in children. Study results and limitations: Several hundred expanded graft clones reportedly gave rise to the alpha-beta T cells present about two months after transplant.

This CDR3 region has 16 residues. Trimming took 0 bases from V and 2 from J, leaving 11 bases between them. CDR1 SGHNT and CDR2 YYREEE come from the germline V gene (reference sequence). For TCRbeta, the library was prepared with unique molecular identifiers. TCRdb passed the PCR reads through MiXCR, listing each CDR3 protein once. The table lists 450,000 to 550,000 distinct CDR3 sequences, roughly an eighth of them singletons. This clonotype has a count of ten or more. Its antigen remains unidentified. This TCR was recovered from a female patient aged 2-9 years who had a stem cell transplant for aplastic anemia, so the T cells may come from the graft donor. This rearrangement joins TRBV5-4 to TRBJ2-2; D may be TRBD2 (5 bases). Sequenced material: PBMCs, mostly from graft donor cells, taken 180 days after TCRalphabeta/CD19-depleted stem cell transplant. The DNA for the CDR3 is TGTGCCAGCAGCTTGGGTCTAGCTGTTAACACCGGGGAGCTGTTTTTT. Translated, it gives CASSLGLAVNTGELFF.